This T cell receptor beta chain was recovered during a study of shared T cell receptors in the human thymus. This clone has just one count. The V gene end was trimmed by 5 bases and the J gene end by 2 bases; junction bases not matched to a gene: 16. Germline lookup yields CDR1 LNHDA and CDR2 SQIVND (reference sequence). There are 18 residues in the CDR3. Generated by immunoSEQ multiplex PCR, the TCRdb table keeps only in-frame clones and is missing some. Of around 340,000 clones in the sample, 95% were seen once. This chain connects TRBV19 to TRBJ1-1, with 8 bases matching TRBD1. The sequence was collected from a human donor. The sequencing input was thymocytes. CDR3 protein: CASSSPRGTGTTNTEAFF. CDR3 DNA sequence: TGTGCCAGTAGTTCCCCCCGGGGGACAGGCACCACAAACACTGAAGCTTTCTTT.